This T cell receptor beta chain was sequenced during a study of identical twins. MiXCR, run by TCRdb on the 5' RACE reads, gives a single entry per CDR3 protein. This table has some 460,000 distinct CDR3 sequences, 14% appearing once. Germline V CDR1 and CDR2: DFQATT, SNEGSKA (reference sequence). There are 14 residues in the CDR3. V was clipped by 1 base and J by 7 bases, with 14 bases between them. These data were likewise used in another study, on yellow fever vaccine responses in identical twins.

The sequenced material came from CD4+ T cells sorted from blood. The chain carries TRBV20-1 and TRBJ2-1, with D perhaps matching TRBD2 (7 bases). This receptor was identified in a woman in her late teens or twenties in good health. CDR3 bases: TGCAGTGCTAGAGTGGGGGGGCTAGGTAATGAGCAGTTCTTC. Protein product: CSARVGGLGNEQFF.